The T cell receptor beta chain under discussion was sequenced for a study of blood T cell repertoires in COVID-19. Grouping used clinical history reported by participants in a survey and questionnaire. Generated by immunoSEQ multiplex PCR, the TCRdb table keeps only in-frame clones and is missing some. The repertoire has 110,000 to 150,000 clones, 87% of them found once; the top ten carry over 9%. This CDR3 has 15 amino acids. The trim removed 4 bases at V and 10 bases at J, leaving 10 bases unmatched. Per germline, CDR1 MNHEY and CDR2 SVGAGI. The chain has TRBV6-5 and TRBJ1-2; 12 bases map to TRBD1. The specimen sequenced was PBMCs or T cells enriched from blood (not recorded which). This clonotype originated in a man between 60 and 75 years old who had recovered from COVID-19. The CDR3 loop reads CASSSVSGTGGFYTF. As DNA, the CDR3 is TGTGCCAGCAGTTCCGTCTCCGGGACAGGGGGCTTCTACACCTTC.